The 2 T cell receptor beta chains presented below share a single source sample, sequenced in a study of blood T cell repertoires in COVID-19. The protocol was immunoSEQ multiplex PCR, while the TCRdb copy is restricted to in-frame clones and leaves out a portion. The profile shows about 34,000 clones, roughly 80% of them singletons. The specimen was peripheral blood. The receptors were gathered from a human donor in a cohort sampled during active COVID-19.

This chain joins TRBV5-1 and TRBJ2-3, with D possibly being TRBD1 (6 bases). V was cut by 4 bases and J by 4 bases, with 19 bases left in between. Germline loops: CDR1 SGHRS, CDR2 YFSETQ. The length of the CDR3 is 16 residues. CDR3 protein: CASSLLQGRYADTQYF. The CDR3 coding sequence is TGCGCCAGCAGCCTTCTTCAGGGGCGGTACGCAGATACGCAGTATTTT.

The V call is TRBV7-8, the J call TRBJ2-7; D might be TRBD1 (5 bases). This CDR3 has 16 amino acids. The V gene's germline CDR1 is SGHVS and CDR2 FQNEAQ. The V gene lost 5 bases and the J gene lost 3 bases, with 20 bases spanning the gap. This chain's CDR3 is CASSREISGRVYEQYF. The DNA for the CDR3 is TGTGCCAGCAGCCGTGAGATCTCCGGCAGGGTCTACGAGCAGTACTTC.